The rows below give T cell receptor beta chains drawn from one sample of a study of a mutant IDH1 vaccine in newly diagnosed glioma. No antigens are known for them. The assay was immunoSEQ multiplex PCR, and TCRdb's table has in-frame clones only and misses some. The sample consists of tens of thousands of clones, around 80% of them appearing once. Source: PBMCs, taken from a glioma patient whose treatment included an IDH1 peptide vaccine. The receptor set was obtained from a man aged 45-60 years with glioma. Both conserved end residues are part of each CDR3. The order of the fields is clone size, V gene, J gene, D gene, CDR3 protein, CDR3 DNA. The D gene is left open where the match is weak. For some rows the clone size is stated as once, few or many, or as a class when expanded; others skip it.

.	TRBV25-1	TRBJ1-3	.	CASTNPRGTGNTIYF	TGTGCCAGCACCAACCCACGGGGGACTGGAAACACCATATATTTT
.	TRBV6-5	TRBJ1-1	.	CASRSAGMNTEAFF	TGTGCCAGCCGCTCGGCAGGGATGAACACTGAAGCTTTCTTT
.	TRBV7-9	TRBJ1-2	TRBD1	CASSAADRRSRPYTF	TGTGCCAGCAGCGCAGCGGACAGGAGGTCTCGCCCCTACACCTTC
few	TRBV15	TRBJ1-6	.	CATSPWLGGNSPLHF	TGTGCCACCAGCCCGTGGTTGGGGGGAAATTCACCCCTCCACTTT
.	TRBV18	TRBJ1-3	.	CATAMEGKGNTIYF	TGTGCCACCGCCATGGAGGGGAAGGGAAACACCATATATTTT
.	TRBV18	TRBJ1-2	TRBD1	CASSPGVGGNGYTF	TGTGCCAGCTCACCCGGTGTAGGGGGCAATGGCTACACCTTC
.	TRBV5-1	TRBJ2-2	TRBD2	CASSLRTSGGAAGELFF	TGCGCCAGCAGCCTCCGGACTAGCGGGGGGGCCGCCGGGGAGCTGTTTTTT
.	TRBV9	TRBJ1-2	TRBD1	CASSGGTDQNNGYTF	TGTGCCAGCAGCGGAGGGACAGACCAAAACAATGGCTACACCTTC
.	TRBV30	TRBJ1-4	TRBD1	CAWSPTGGGRNEKLFF	TGTGCCTGGAGTCCGACAGGGGGAGGACGTAATGAAAAACTGTTTTTT
.	TRBV5-1	TRBJ1-1	TRBD1	CASSTKTGRSTEAFF	TGCGCCAGCAGCACTAAGACAGGGAGATCCACTGAAGCTTTCTTT
once	TRBV5-6	TRBJ2-7	.	CASSLDGLYYEQYF	TGTGCCAGCAGCTTGGACGGACTGTACTACGAGCAGTACTTC
.	TRBV27	TRBJ1-4	.	CASSRQRNEKLFF	TGTGCCAGCAGTCGTCAGCGTAATGAAAAACTGTTTTTT
few	TRBV29-1	TRBJ1-1	TRBD1	CSARQGAWTEAFF	TGCAGCGCTAGACAGGGGGCCTGGACTGAAGCTTTCTTT
.	TRBV11-2	TRBJ1-1	.	CASSLDGGYTEAFF	TGTGCCAGCAGCTTAGATGGGGGTTACACTGAAGCTTTCTTT
.	TRBV7-9	TRBJ2-5	.	CASSLASGRETQYF	TGTGCCAGCAGCTTAGCTAGCGGTCGAGAGACCCAGTACTTC
.	TRBV19	TRBJ1-5	.	CASNQGGQPQHF	TGTGCCAGTAACCAGGGTGGGCAGCCCCAGCATTTT
.	TRBV30	TRBJ1-4	.	CAWSSPGGEKLFF	TGTGCCTGGAGTTCGCCGGGAGGTGAAAAACTGTTTTTT
few	TRBV14	TRBJ2-7	TRBD2	CASSQVWGGVSEQYF	TGTGCCAGCAGCCAAGTGTGGGGAGGGGTGTCCGAGCAGTACTTC
.	TRBV4-2	TRBJ1-4	TRBD1	CASSDVQGVVSEKLFF	TGTGCCAGCAGCGACGTTCAGGGGGTGGTGAGTGAAAAACTGTTTTTT
.	TRBV18	TRBJ1-3	TRBD1	CASSRGGDSGNTIYF	TGTGCCAGCTCACGAGGGGGCGACTCTGGAAACACCATATATTTT
.	TRBV9	TRBJ1-6	.	CASSLGGSNSPLHF	TGTGCCAGCAGCCTGGGAGGCAGCAATTCACCCCTCCACTTT
.	TRBV13	TRBJ2-1	TRBD1	CASSEMTGKPTEQFF	TGTGCCAGCAGCGAAATGACAGGGAAGCCTACTGAGCAGTTCTTC
.	TRBV19	TRBJ2-5	.	CASSIGGFQETQYF	TGTGCCAGTAGTATAGGAGGCTTCCAAGAGACCCAGTACTTC
.	TRBV30	TRBJ1-5	.	CAWSVTGRGGNQPQHF	TGTGCCTGGAGTGTCACGGGCAGGGGAGGCAATCAGCCCCAGCATTTT
.	TRBV5-4	TRBJ2-7	.	CASSLGISQAGSYEQYF	TGTGCCAGCAGCTTGGGCATAAGTCAGGCGGGTTCCTACGAGCAGTACTTC
.	TRBV19	TRBJ2-5	.	CASSRDGRAETQYF	TGTGCCAGTAGTAGGGACGGGCGAGCGGAGACCCAGTACTTC
.	TRBV7-2	TRBJ2-1	.	CASTPGHEYNEQFF	TGTGCCAGCACCCCGGGACACGAGTACAATGAGCAGTTCTTC
.	TRBV7-9	TRBJ2-1	.	CASSLEGNEQFF	TGTGCCAGCAGCTTAGAAGGGAATGAGCAGTTCTTC
.	TRBV4-2	TRBJ1-2	.	CASSQLRAEGYTF	TGTGCCAGCAGCCAACTCAGGGCGGAGGGCTACACCTTC
.	TRBV2	TRBJ1-6	TRBD1	CASLGTGQSPLHF	TGTGCCAGCCTCGGGACAGGTCAATCACCCCTCCACTTT
.	TRBV27	TRBJ2-7	TRBD2	CASTPTSGTAFFSYEQYF	TGTGCCAGCACTCCAACTAGCGGGACAGCTTTTTTCTCCTACGAGCAGTACTTC
.	TRBV29-1	TRBJ2-7	TRBD1	CSAGTGRSSYEQYF	TGCAGCGCCGGGACAGGGAGGAGCTCCTACGAGCAGTACTTC
few	TRBV10-3	TRBJ2-7	TRBD1	CAIAGRDRGSEQYF	TGTGCCATCGCGGGGCGGGACAGGGGTTCCGAGCAGTACTTC
.	TRBV23-1	TRBJ1-1	.	CASSHPTGNTEAFF	TGCGCCAGCAGTCACCCGACAGGGAACACTGAAGCTTTCTTT
.	TRBV11-3	TRBJ2-1	TRBD2	CASSLGLAGGLNEQFF	TGTGCCAGCAGCTTAGGACTAGCGGGGGGGCTTAATGAGCAGTTCTTC
.	TRBV5-4	TRBJ2-5	TRBD2	CASSTRGGQETQYF	TGTGCCAGCAGCACGCGGGGAGGGCAAGAGACCCAGTACTTC
.	TRBV5-1	TRBJ2-7	.	CASSPDGLDEQYF	TGCGCCAGCAGTCCTGACGGACTTGACGAGCAGTACTTC
.	TRBV4-1	TRBJ2-6	.	CASSQDPSGRSSGANVLTF	TGCGCCAGCAGCCAAGATCCCTCTGGGCGGAGCTCTGGGGCCAACGTCCTGACTTTC
.	TRBV6-6	TRBJ2-3	TRBD1	CASRKTGEADTQYF	TGTGCCAGCAGGAAGACAGGGGAGGCAGATACGCAGTATTTT
.	TRBV2	TRBJ1-2	.	CASSPTNYGYTF	TGTGCCAGCAGCCCCACGAACTATGGCTACACCTTC
.	TRBV13	TRBJ2-3	TRBD1	CASSPQGVDTQYF	TGTGCCAGCAGCCCCCAGGGGGTAGATACGCAGTATTTT
.	TRBV9	TRBJ2-2	TRBD2	CASSASGGKAGELFF	TGTGCCAGCAGCGCGAGCGGGGGGAAGGCCGGGGAGCTGTTTTTT
.	TRBV15	TRBJ1-2	TRBD1	CATSDDRGHGYTF	TGTGCCACCAGCGATGACAGGGGGCACGGCTACACCTTC
.	TRBV4-1	TRBJ1-5	.	CASSQDRSGRTFEPQHF	TGCGCCAGCAGCCAAGATCGTTCAGGGAGGACGTTCGAGCCCCAGCATTTT
once	TRBV29-1	TRBJ1-5	.	CSVGDGGNQPQHF	TGCAGCGTGGGGGACGGGGGGAATCAGCCCCAGCATTTT
once	TRBV7-8	TRBJ2-1	TRBD2	CASSPVGGGYNEQFF	TGTGCCAGCAGCCCCGTCGGCGGGGGCTACAATGAGCAGTTCTTC
.	TRBV5-1	TRBJ2-6	.	CASSKEQGSGANVLTF	TGCGCCAGCAGTAAAGAACAGGGCTCTGGGGCCAACGTCCTGACTTTC
few	TRBV2	TRBJ2-7	TRBD2	CASRAPGTSEGVYEQYF	TGTGCCAGCAGGGCGCCAGGGACTAGCGAAGGGGTATACGAGCAGTACTTC
.	TRBV7-2	TRBJ2-3	.	CASSWASRPDTQYF	TGTGCCAGCAGCTGGGCTAGTCGCCCAGATACGCAGTATTTT
.	TRBV30	TRBJ2-5	.	CAWSRATETQYF	TGTGCCTGGAGTCGCGCAACAGAGACCCAGTACTTC
.	TRBV14	TRBJ1-1	.	CASSQNTGSTEAFF	TGTGCCAGCAGCCAGAATACAGGGTCGACTGAAGCTTTCTTT
few	TRBV18	TRBJ2-3	TRBD1	CASSPRGDTQYF	TGTGCCAGCTCACCCAGGGGGGATACGCAGTATTTT
.	TRBV18	TRBJ2-2	.	CASSPVLSTGELFF	TGTGCCAGCTCACCAGTACTTTCCACCGGGGAGCTGTTTTTT
.	TRBV5-1	TRBJ2-5	.	CASSSVSGVETQYF	TGCGCCAGCAGCTCTGTGTCAGGAGTGGAGACCCAGTACTTC
.	TRBV4-1	TRBJ1-4	TRBD1	CASSQVRTGRNEKLFF	TGCGCCAGCAGCCAAGTCAGGACAGGCCGGAATGAAAAACTGTTTTTT
.	TRBV25-1	TRBJ2-1	.	CASSEYGNEQFF	TGTGCCAGCAGTGAATATGGAAATGAGCAGTTCTTC
.	TRBV25-1	TRBJ2-1	TRBD1	CASSEAGGNEQFF	TGTGCCAGCAGTGAAGCAGGGGGCAATGAGCAGTTCTTC
.	TRBV10-3	TRBJ2-7	.	CAISDPRTPYEQYF	TGTGCCATCAGTGACCCTAGGACTCCCTACGAGCAGTACTTC
few	TRBV14	TRBJ2-2	TRBD2	CASSRTSSLAGELFF	TGTGCCAGCAGCCGGACTAGTAGCCTGGCCGGGGAGCTGTTTTTT